The present T cell receptor (beta chain) was sequenced within a study of T cell responses to AZD1222 COVID-19 vaccine. Germline V gene sequence: CDR1 LGHDT, CDR2 YNNKEL (reference sequence). The trim removed 4 bases at V and 6 bases at J, leaving 4 bases unmatched. This CDR3 region has 14 residues. Clones were sequenced by immunoSEQ multiplex PCR, and TCRdb holds only the in-frame ones, with some missing. The sample shows around 120,000 clones, 92% of them seen only once. The sample holds one count of this clone. This TCR was sampled from an adult who received the AZD1222 COVID-19 vaccine. The chain joins TRBV3-1 (or the pseudogene TRBV3-2) to TRBJ2-2; 8 bases align to TRBD2. The material was peripheral blood, obtained 28 days after the second AZD1222 dose. DNA for the CDR3: TGTGCCAGCAGCCCCGGGGGGGCCCCCGGGGAGCTGTTTTTT. Protein sequence: CASSPGGAPGELFF.